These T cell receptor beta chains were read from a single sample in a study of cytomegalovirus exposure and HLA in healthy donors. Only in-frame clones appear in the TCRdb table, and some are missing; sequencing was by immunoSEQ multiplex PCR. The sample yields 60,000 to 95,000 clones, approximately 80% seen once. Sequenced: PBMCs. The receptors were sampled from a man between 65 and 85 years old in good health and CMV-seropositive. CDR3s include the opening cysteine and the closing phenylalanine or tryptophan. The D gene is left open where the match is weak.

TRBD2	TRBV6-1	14	CASSGLAPKNIQYF
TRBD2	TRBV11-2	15	CASSLALAGGVEQFF
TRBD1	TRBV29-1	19	CSVEAHQTGGAGGFYGYTF
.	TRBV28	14	CASSVPGEEYGYTF
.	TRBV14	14	CASSPSWGTYEQYF
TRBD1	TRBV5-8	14	CASSQTGRNQPQHF
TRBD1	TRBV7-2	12	CASSGQGYEQYF
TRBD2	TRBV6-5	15	CASSYSGTSAYEQYF
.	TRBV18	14	CASSSTGSTDTQYF
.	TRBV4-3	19	CASSRHEAGGQSSGNTIYF
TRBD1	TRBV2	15	CASRMDRGAKNIQYF
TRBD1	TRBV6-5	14	CAAKELAGGYEQYF
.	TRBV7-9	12	CASSLAGETQYF
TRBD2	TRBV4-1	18	CASSQDFRLAGGTDTQYF